Below are 13 T cell receptor beta chains sequenced from a single sample in a study of siplizumab effects on memory and regulatory T cells. The protocol was immunoSEQ multiplex PCR, while the TCRdb copy is restricted to in-frame clones and leaves out a portion. The sample records about 56,000 clones, around 97% being singletons. The material sequenced was naive CD8+ T cells sorted from blood. The receptors derive from a human donor in good health.

The chain couples TRBV29-1 to TRBJ2-6, with D perhaps given as TRBD1 or TRBD2 (5 bases each). Germline V gene data show CDR1 as SQVTM and CDR2 as ANQGSEA. There are 16 residues in the CDR3. V was pared by 5 bases and J by 4 bases, with 18 bases between. Here the CDR3 reads CSVFTPSEGGANVLTF. In DNA form, the CDR3 reads TGCAGCGTTTTCACGCCCTCCGAGGGGGGGGCCAACGTCCTGACTTTC.

V usage is TRBV28 and J usage is TRBJ2-3; D is perhaps TRBD1 (5 bases). The V end lost 6 bases, the J end lost 0 bases, and 10 bases lay between the germline ends. CDR1 is MDHEN, CDR2 SYDVKM, per germline. The length of the CDR3 is 14 residues. The CDR3 sequence: CASSPRQSTDTQYF. CDR3 nucleotides: TGTGCCAGCAGCCCGAGACAGAGCACAGATACGCAGTATTTT.

The genes are TRBV7-9 and TRBJ2-3; D is possibly TRBD2 (5 bases). Trimming cost V 5 bases and J 4 bases, with 10 bases left between them. Germline values: CDR1 SEHNR, CDR2 FQNEAQ (reference sequence). This CDR3 contains 13 residues. CDR3 DNA: TGTGCCAGCAGCCCCGGAGGTCCAGATACGCAGTATTTT. Protein: CASSPGGPDTQYF.

This chain links TRBV13 with TRBJ2-5; perhaps TRBD2 as D (6 bases). The germline CDR1 and CDR2 sequences are PRHDT and FYEKMQ (reference sequence). The CDR3 covers 14 residues. V was shortened by 3 bases and J by 4 bases, with 12 bases between the two germline ends. The CDR3 spells CASSFRGEIETQYF. CDR3 DNA sequence: TGTGCCAGCAGCTTCCGCGGGGAAATAGAGACCCAGTACTTC.

This rearrangement joins TRBV11-1 to TRBJ2-6; D gene unclear. Trimming cost V 6 bases and J 2 bases, with 8 bases left between them. CDR1 SGHAT and CDR2 FQDESV come from the germline V gene (reference sequence). This CDR3 has 14 amino acids. The CDR3 DNA reads TGTGCCAGCAGTCGCTGGACTGGGGCCAACGTCCTGACTTTC. Its translation: CASSRWTGANVLTF.

The V and J genes are TRBV9 and TRBJ2-3; 11 bases map to TRBD2. V lost 3 bases and J lost 4; bases outside the gene matches: 10. Germline V lookup: CDR1 SGDLS, CDR2 YYNGEE. CDR3 length: 17 residues. In DNA, the CDR3 is TGTGCCAGCAGCGGGTTCCTAGCGGGAGGAGGGGCAGATACGCAGTATTTT. Residues: CASSGFLAGGGADTQYF.

This chain connects TRBV7-6 to TRBJ2-1, with a weak D call TRBD2 (6 bases). CDR3 length: 16 residues. V shed 6 bases and J shed 2 bases, with 17 bases lying between them. Germline CDR1 SGHVS, CDR2 FNYEAQ. The CDR3, as DNA: TGTGCCAGCAGGAACTCCGGGACTTATCCCTACAATGAGCAGTTCTTC. Translation gives CASRNSGTYPYNEQFF.

The rearrangement joins TRBV7-9 to TRBJ1-1; D remains ambiguous. V shed 8 bases and J shed 3 bases, with 7 bases lying between them. CDR1 is SEHNR, CDR2 FQNEAQ, per germline (reference sequence). This CDR3 spans 11 amino acids. CDR3 amino acids: CASLTHTEAFF. For the CDR3, the DNA is TGTGCCAGCCTTACCCACACTGAAGCTTTCTTT.

The count of this clone is one. The chain joins TRBV6-6 to TRBJ1-2; no clear D. With 0 bases removed from V and 4 bases from J, the gap between germline ends came to 9 bases. Germline lookup yields CDR1 MNHNY and CDR2 SVGAGI (reference sequence). This CDR3 region has 14 residues. The CDR3 nucleotides are TGTGCCAGCAGTTACTCGTCAGAGGGCTATGGCTACACCTTC. This codes for CASSYSSEGYGYTF.

V is TRBV7-9 and J is TRBJ1-2; D not certain. The V and J ends lost 0 bases and 6 bases respectively, with 8 bases between them. In germline, CDR1 is SEHNR, CDR2 FQNEAQ (reference sequence). The CDR3 sequence is 13 residues long. The CDR3 region is CASSLAQQHGYTF. The DNA of the CDR3 is TGTGCCAGCAGCTTAGCCCAGCAGCATGGCTACACCTTC.

The chain has TRBV9 and TRBJ2-7; TRBD2 aligns across 8 bases. The J segment lost 5 bases and the V segment lost 4 bases, leaving 8 bases of the junction unmatched. Germline CDR1 is SGDLS and CDR2 is YYNGEE. The CDR3 runs to 14 residues. This CDR3 reads CASSTGTRFHEQYF. CDR3 in DNA: TGTGCCAGCAGCACCGGGACTAGGTTCCACGAGCAGTACTTC.

The genes are TRBV5-1 and TRBJ2-7; 7 bases align to TRBD2. This CDR3 spans 15 amino acids. From germline, CDR1 is SGHRS and CDR2 YFSETQ. The V gene end was trimmed by 2 bases and the J gene end by 5 bases; junction bases not matched to a gene: 10. CDR3 sequence reads: CASSLLTGGSDEQYF. In DNA, the CDR3 is TGCGCCAGCAGCTTACTGACGGGAGGTAGCGACGAGCAGTACTTC. The full variable domain, completed using reference TRBV5-1 and TRBJ2-7, is KAGVTQTPRYLIKTRGQQVTLSCSPISGHRSVSWYQQTPGQGLQFLFEYFSETQRNKGNFPGRFSGRQFSNSRSEMNVSTLELGDSALYLCASSLLTGGSDEQYFGPGTRLTVT.

This clone was found once. V gene TRBV7-9 combines with J gene TRBJ2-3; D is unclear. Germline CDR1 is SEHNR and CDR2 is FQNEAQ (reference sequence). CDR3 length: 14 amino acids. Trimming took off 1 base at V and 2 bases at J, with 7 bases between the two ends. The CDR3 loop reads CASSLELVTDTQYF. DNA for the CDR3: TGTGCCAGCAGCTTAGAGCTTGTCACAGATACGCAGTATTTT.